The sequence of this T cell receptor beta chain was determined in a study of CD8 T cells in ankylosing spondylitis. Ten or more counts support this clonotype. Its cognate antigen is unknown. A single record per CDR3 protein comes from TCRdb applying MiXCR to the 5' RACE reads. The sample lists over 110,000 distinct CDR3 sequences; approximately 8.4% were seen once. The CDR3 has 14 amino acids. Trimming left V 0 bases short and J 1 base short, with 6 bases between. Per germline, CDR1 MNHEY and CDR2 SVGAGI. Findings of the study overall: Previous work reported some of these motif variants in the synovial fluid and blood of reactive arthritis.

The genes are TRBV6-5 and TRBJ1-1; D is unclear. This receptor was identified in a male donor with ankylosing spondylitis. Sequencing used synovial fluid, either unsorted or a sorted T cell fraction (not recorded which). The CDR3 is CASSYSSENTEAFF. Written as DNA, the CDR3 is TGTGCCAGCAGTTACTCCAGCGAGAACACTGAAGCTTTCTTT.